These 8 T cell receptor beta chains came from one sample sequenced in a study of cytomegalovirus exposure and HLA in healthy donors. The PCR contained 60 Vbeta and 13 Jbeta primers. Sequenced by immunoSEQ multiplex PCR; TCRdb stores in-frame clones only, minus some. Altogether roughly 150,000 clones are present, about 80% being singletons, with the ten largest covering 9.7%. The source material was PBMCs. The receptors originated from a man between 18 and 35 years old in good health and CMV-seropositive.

The CDR3 DNA reads TGCGCCAGCAGCCCCCGTCAGGGAAACACTGAAGCTTTCTTT. This codes for CASSPRQGNTEAFF. J is TRBJ1-1 and V is TRBV5-1; the D gene is possibly TRBD1 (5 bases). From germline, CDR1 is SGHRS and CDR2 YFSETQ. The CDR3 has 14 amino acids. V lost 4 bases and J 2 bases, leaving 12 bases between the germline ends.

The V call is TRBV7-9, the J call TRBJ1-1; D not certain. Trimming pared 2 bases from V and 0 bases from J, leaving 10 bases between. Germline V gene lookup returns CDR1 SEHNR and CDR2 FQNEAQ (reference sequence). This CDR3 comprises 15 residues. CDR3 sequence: CASSLLANMNTEAFF. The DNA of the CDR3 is TGTGCCAGCAGCTTATTGGCAAACATGAACACTGAAGCTTTCTTT.

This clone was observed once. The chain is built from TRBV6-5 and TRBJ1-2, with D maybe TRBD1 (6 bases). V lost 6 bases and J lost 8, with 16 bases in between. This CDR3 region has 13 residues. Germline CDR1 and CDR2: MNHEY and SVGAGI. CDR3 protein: CASSQLKGDGYTF. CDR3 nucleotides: TGTGCCAGCAGCCAACTCAAGGGGGACGGCTACACCTTC.

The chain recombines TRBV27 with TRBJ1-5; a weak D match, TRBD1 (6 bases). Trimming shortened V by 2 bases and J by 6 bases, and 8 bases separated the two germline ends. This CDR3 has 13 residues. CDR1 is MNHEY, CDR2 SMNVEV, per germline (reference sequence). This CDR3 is CASSLGQIQPQHF. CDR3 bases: TGTGCCAGCAGTTTAGGACAGATTCAGCCCCAGCATTTT.

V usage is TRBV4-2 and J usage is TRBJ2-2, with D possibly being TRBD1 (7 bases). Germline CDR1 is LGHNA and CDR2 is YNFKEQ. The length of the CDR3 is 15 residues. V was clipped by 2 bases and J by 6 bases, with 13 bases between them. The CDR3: CASSQQGGFPGELFF. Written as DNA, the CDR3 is TGTGCCAGCAGCCAACAGGGGGGTTTCCCCGGGGAGCTGTTTTTT.

The CDR3 loop is CASLPPAGGSYEQYF. For the CDR3, the DNA is TGTGCCAGCCTCCCCCCAGCGGGAGGCTCCTACGAGCAGTACTTC. This rearrangement joins TRBV28 to TRBJ2-7, with 9 nucleotides matching TRBD2. The junction had 8 bases not matched to a gene; V was cut back by 8 bases and J by 0 bases. The CDR3 is made up of 15 amino acids. The germline CDR1 and CDR2 sequences are MDHEN and SYDVKM.

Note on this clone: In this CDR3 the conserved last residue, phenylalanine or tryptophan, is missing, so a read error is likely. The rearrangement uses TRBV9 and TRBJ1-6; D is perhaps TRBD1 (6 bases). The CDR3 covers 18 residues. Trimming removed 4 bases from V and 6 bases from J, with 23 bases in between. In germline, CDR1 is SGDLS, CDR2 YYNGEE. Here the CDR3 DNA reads TGTGCCAGCAGCCCTAGTGGTCCTGAGGGGGGGGCTAATTCACCCCTCCACCTT. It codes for CASSPSGPEGGANSPLHL.

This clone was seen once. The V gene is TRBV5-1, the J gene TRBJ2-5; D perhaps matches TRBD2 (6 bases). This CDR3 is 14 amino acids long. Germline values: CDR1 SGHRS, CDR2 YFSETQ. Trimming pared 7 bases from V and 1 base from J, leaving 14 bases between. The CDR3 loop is CASSGGWGQETQYF. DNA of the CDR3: TGCGCCAGCTCCGGGGGTTGGGGCCAAGAGACCCAGTACTTC.